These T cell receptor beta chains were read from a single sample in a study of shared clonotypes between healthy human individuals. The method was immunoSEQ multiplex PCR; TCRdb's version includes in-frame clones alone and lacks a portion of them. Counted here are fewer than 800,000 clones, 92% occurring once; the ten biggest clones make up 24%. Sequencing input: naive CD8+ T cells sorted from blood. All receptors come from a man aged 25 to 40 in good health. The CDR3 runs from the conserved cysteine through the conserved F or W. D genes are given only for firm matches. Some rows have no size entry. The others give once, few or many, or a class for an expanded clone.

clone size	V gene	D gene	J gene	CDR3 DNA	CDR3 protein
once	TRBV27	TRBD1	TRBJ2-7	TGTGCCAGCAGTTTATCCTTGGACAGGGCGGCCTACGAGCAGTACTTC	CASSLSLDRAAYEQYF
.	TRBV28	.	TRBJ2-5	TGTGCCAGCAGCTTAAGCGGGCCAGGGCTAGTGGAGACCCAGTACTTC	CASSLSGPGLVETQYF
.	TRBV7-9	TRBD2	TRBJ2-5	TGTGCCAGCAGCCCCCCCGGGACTAGCGGGAGGGTAGAGACCCAGTACTTC	CASSPPGTSGRVETQYF
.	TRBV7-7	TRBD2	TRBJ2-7	TGTGCCAGCAGCCCCCGACTAGCGGAAATACTGGACGAGCAGTACTTC	CASSPRLAEILDEQYF
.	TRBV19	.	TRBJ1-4	TGTGCCAGTAGTGCGGGTTTCGACGAAAAACTGTTTTTT	CASSAGFDEKLFF
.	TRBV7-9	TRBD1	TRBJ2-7	TGTGCCAGCAGCTTAGCTCCGCTACGAATACTGGACAGGGACGGGGAGCAGTACTTC	CASSLAPLRILDRDGEQYF
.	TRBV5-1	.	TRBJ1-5	TGCGCCAGCAGCTTGGCGGGCCCAAGGGAGTCCCAGCATTTT	CASSLAGPRESQHF
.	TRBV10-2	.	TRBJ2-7	TGCGCCAGCAGTGAGTCGAGGACAGACTACTCCTACGAGCAGTACTTC	CASSESRTDYSYEQYF
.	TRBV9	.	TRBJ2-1	TGTGCCAGCAGCGTAGTTGGTAGGGAGCCTTACAATGAGCAGTTCTTC	CASSVVGREPYNEQFF
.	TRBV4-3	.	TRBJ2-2	TGCGCCAGCAGCCAAGAGGTTTCGTTCGCGAACACCGGGGAGCTGTTTTTT	CASSQEVSFANTGELFF
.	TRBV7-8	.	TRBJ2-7	TGTGCCAGCAGCTTAGGAGGGACCCTAGTCCCCGAGCAGTACTTC	CASSLGGTLVPEQYF
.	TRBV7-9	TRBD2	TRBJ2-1	TGTGCCAGCAGCTTAGAGGGGACTAGCGGGAGACCATTCAATGAGCAGTTCTTC	CASSLEGTSGRPFNEQFF
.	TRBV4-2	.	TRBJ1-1	TGTGCCAGCAGCCAAGAGTGGGTGAGGGGTGAAGCTTTCTTT	CASSQEWVRGEAFF
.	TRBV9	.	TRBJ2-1	TGTGCCAGCAGCGTAGTGAGCGGGCCCTTGGATGAGCAGTTCTTC	CASSVVSGPLDEQFF
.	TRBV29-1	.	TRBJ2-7	TGCAGCGTTGAAGATCTCGGCAGGGAGTCAGTAGAGCAGTACTTC	CSVEDLGRESVEQYF
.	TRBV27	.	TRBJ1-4	TGTGCCAGCAGTTTACGGGGACTTCGATCAGCTAATGAAAAACTGTTTTTT	CASSLRGLRSANEKLFF
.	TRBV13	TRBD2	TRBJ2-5	TGTGCCAGCACAAGGGGTAGCGGGAGGGACCGAGAGACCCAGTACTTC	CASTRGSGRDRETQYF